The sequence of this T cell receptor beta chain was determined in a study of beta chain features in type 1 diabetes. The isolated RNA, all of it, was reverse transcribed, so expressed TCRB transcripts were what got sequenced. Generated by immunoSEQ multiplex PCR, the TCRdb table keeps only in-frame clones and is missing some. The sample has hundreds of thousands of clones; around 15% are singletons. Per germline, CDR1 MDHEN and CDR2 SYDVKM. The V end lost 8 bases, the J end lost 6 bases, and 16 bases lay between the germline ends. The CDR3 is 13 residues long. Turning to this clone: What it binds is unknown.

Points from the study as a whole: Patients' naive, central memory and regulatory TCRB repertoires appeared more alike than those of healthy donors.

Purity exceeding 98% was reached by all sorted populations. The V call is TRBV28, the J call TRBJ1-2; a weak D match, TRBD1 (5 bases). Specimen: naive CD4+ T cells from blood. This sequence originates from a man between 18 and 29 years old in good health. The CDR3 nucleotides are TGTGCCAGCGTGGACATGTTGGTGGATGGCTACACCTTC. Translating gives CASVDMLVDGYTF.